This T cell receptor beta chain was captured by sequencing in a study of T cell responses to AZD1222 COVID-19 vaccine. TCRdb's copy holds only in-frame clones and misses some; the assay was immunoSEQ multiplex PCR. The sample records around 150,000 clones, roughly 88% being singletons. Details on this clone: The antigen is undetermined.

Findings and limits, study-wide: Without day 14 samples, only post-peak T cell repertoires were studied. Increased Spike-specific TCR breadth and depth were observed after two AZD1222 doses. Donors were mostly white British, more females; clonal diversity possibly underestimated.

The specimen was peripheral blood, collected on day 0 of MenACWY control vaccination. The sequence came from an adult in good health.

CDR3 loop: CASSYAEASGSYEQYF. In DNA form, the CDR3 reads TGTGCCAGCAGTTACGCGGAGGCTAGCGGCTCCTACGAGCAGTACTTC. This chain connects TRBV6-2 or TRBV6-3 to TRBJ2-7; 7 positions agree with TRBD2. V shed 2 bases and J 0 bases; nucleotides not matched to a gene: 7. Looked up from germline, CDR1 is MNHEY and CDR2 is SVGEGT. The CDR3 is 16 amino acids.